The 23 T cell receptor beta chains reported below all come from one sample, sequenced in a study of post-analysis software for immune sequencing data. For these TCRs, the target antigens are not known. Researchers reported that TCR beta cDNA libraries carried unique molecular identifiers. One entry per CDR3 protein, called by TCRdb with MiXCR from the PCR reads. The data contain about 820,000 distinct CDR3 sequences, roughly half of them seen just once; the ten biggest clones take up roughly 4.4%. Whole-study results and caveats: About five TRBV segments appeared more often in patients than in controls, and TRBV5-6, TRBV5-1 and TRBV20-1 were among these.

The specimen sequenced was blood. The receptors originated from a girl aged 5-17 years with multiple sclerosis.

The CDR3 DNA reads TGTGCCAGCACCAGCGAGGGGAGTGGGCAGTTCTTC. Its translation: CASTSEGSGQFF. This chain links TRBV2 with TRBJ2-7; D is possibly TRBD1 or TRBD2 (5 bases each). The DNA end lines up better with TRBJ2-1; the J call may be wrong. CDR1 is SNHLY and CDR2 is FYNNEI in the germline V gene. This CDR3 is built from 12 residues.

This clonotype is medium-sized (0.01 to 0.1%) in the sample. An end of the junction does not agree with germline; a read error may underlie this. J is TRBJ2-5 and V is TRBV12-3 or TRBV12-4; D unclear. CDR3 size: 11 residues. As DNA, the CDR3 is TGCGCCAGCAGCCTCCAAGAGACCCAGTACTTC. It is translated as CASSLQETQYF.

The chain links TRBV7-8 to TRBJ2-7; 10 bases line up with TRBD1. There are 15 residues in the CDR3. Unmatched junction bases numbered 6, after V lost 4 bases and J lost 3 bases. The germline gives CDR1 SGHVS, CDR2 FQNEAQ. The CDR3 protein is CASSSPGTGVYEQYF. The CDR3, as DNA: TGTGCCAGCAGCTCCCCCGGGACAGGGGTCTACGAGCAGTACTTC.

This clonotype was observed once. V gene TRBV29-1 combines with J gene TRBJ2-5; 7 nucleotides match TRBD2. The germline V gene encodes CDR1 SQVTM and CDR2 ANQGSEA. V lost 4 bases to trimming and J lost 1 base; unmatched junction nucleotides: 3. The length of the CDR3 is 13 residues. The CDR3 region is CSVGGGSQETQYF. In DNA form, the CDR3 reads TGCAGCGTTGGGGGGGGAAGCCAAGAGACCCAGTACTTC.

The chain has TRBV4-1 and TRBJ2-1; 9 bases map to TRBD2. The CDR3 has 16 amino acids. CDR1 MGHRA and CDR2 YSYEKL come from the germline V gene. The J segment lost 7 bases and the V segment lost 1 base, leaving 8 bases of the junction unmatched. The CDR3 DNA is TGCGCCAGCAGCCAAGTAGGGCTAGCGGGGAGTAATGAGCAGTTCTTC. Amino acid sequence: CASSQVGLAGSNEQFF.

V gene TRBV29-1 combines with J gene TRBJ1-1, with 9 bases aligning to TRBD1. The CDR3 extends over 13 amino acids. Germline assignment: CDR1 SQVTM and CDR2 ANQGSEA. V was pared by 7 bases and J by 0 bases, with 3 bases of the junction left unmatched. CDR3 coding DNA: TGCAGCGCGGGACAGGGTATGAACACTGAAGCTTTCTTT. Its translation is CSAGQGMNTEAFF. Complete variable domain (other parts from reference TRBV29-1 and TRBJ1-1): SAVISQKPSRDICQRGTSLTIQCQVDSQVTMMFWYRQQPGQSLTLIATANQGSEATYESGFVIDKFPISRPNLTFSTLTVSNMSPEDSSIYLCSAGQGMNTEAFFGQGTRLTVV.

The chain joins TRBV7-6 to TRBJ2-4, with D perhaps TRBD1 (5 bases). The DNA end is a closer match to TRBJ2-7, so the J assignment may be wrong. Per germline, CDR1 SGHVS and CDR2 FNYEAQ. This CDR3 has 13 amino acids. CDR3 DNA sequence: TGTGCCAGCAGCGACAGAAATTCACACGAGCAGTACTTC. Translated: CASSDRNSHEQYF.

This clonotype was counted between two and nine times. The chain employs TRBV10-3 and TRBJ1-5, with 7 bases aligning to TRBD1. The CDR3 loop spans 15 amino acids. J lost 3 bases, V lost 4 bases, and 6 bases had no gene match. CDR1 and CDR2 from the germline V gene are ENHRY and SYGVKD. The CDR3 DNA follows: TGTGCCATCAGTGGGTCGACAGGGCTCAATCAGCCCCAGCATTTT. The encoded protein is CAISGSTGLNQPQHF.

This clonotype was counted between two and nine times. The genes are TRBV9 and TRBJ1-1; D is unresolved. V was shortened by 0 bases and J by 1 base, with 4 bases between the two germline ends. The CDR3 covers 13 residues. CDR1 and CDR2 from the germline V gene are SGDLS and YYNGEE. The DNA for the CDR3 is TGTGCCAGCAGCGTAGCAGCGAACACTGAAGCTTTCTTT. Protein product: CASSVAANTEAFF.

The gene calls are TRBV5-6 and TRBJ1-2; D is unresolved. In germline, CDR1 is SGHDT, CDR2 YYEEEE. This CDR3 has 12 amino acids. V was trimmed by 7 bases and J by 3 bases, leaving 10 bases between them. The DNA for the CDR3 is TGTGCCAGCGGGGAGGAGGACTATGGCTACACCTTC. Protein product: CASGEEDYGYTF.

V gene TRBV5-1 combines with J gene TRBJ2-1; D is possibly TRBD2 (6 bases). This CDR3 region has 11 residues. V was shortened by 6 bases and J by 7 bases, with 8 bases between the two germline ends. The germline CDR1 and CDR2 sequences are SGHRS and YFSETQ. The CDR3 reads CASTAGNEQFF. The CDR3 DNA reads as TGCGCCAGCACGGCGGGAAATGAGCAGTTCTTC.

This clonotype appeared many times. The rearrangement joins TRBV20-1 to TRBJ2-1; 11 positions agree with TRBD2. Germline V gives CDR1 DFQATT, CDR2 SNEGSKA (reference sequence). With 3 bases clipped from V and 0 bases from J, the junction kept 10 bases outside the gene matches. The CDR3 runs to 18 residues. The CDR3 here is CSARGGASGGSSYNEQFF. The CDR3 DNA follows: TGCAGTGCTAGGGGAGGGGCTAGCGGGGGGAGCTCCTACAATGAGCAGTTCTTC.

This clonotype was seen a few times. V gene TRBV5-1 combines with J gene TRBJ2-5; TRBD2 might be the D (5 bases). With the DNA end fitting TRBJ2-7 better, the J assignment may be wrong. The CDR3 has 14 residues. Germline values: CDR1 SGHRS, CDR2 YFSETQ. CDR3 region: CASSSGGPTDEQYF. The CDR3 DNA follows: TGCGCCAGCAGCTCAGGAGGCCCTACGGACGAGCAGTACTTC.

The V call is TRBV5-1, the J call TRBJ2-1, with 13 bases matching TRBD2. This CDR3 comprises 14 residues. V was pared by 3 bases and J by 8 bases, with 2 bases of the junction left unmatched. In germline, CDR1 is SGHRS, CDR2 YFSETQ. As DNA, the CDR3 is TGCGCCAGCAGCTCCGGGACTAGCGGGGATGAGCAGTTCTTC. It is translated as CASSSGTSGDEQFF.

The CDR3 DNA sequence: TGTGCCAGCAGTGAAACTTGGATCCTGGGCAGGTCCGGGATGGGGACCCAGTACTTC. Its protein is CASSETWILGRSGMGTQYF. This rearrangement joins TRBV2 to TRBJ2-5, with TRBD2 as a possible D gene (5 bases). Germline loops: CDR1 SNHLY, CDR2 FYNNEI. V was pared by 2 bases and J by 7 bases, with 29 bases between. The CDR3 loop spans 19 amino acids.

V and J are TRBV15 and TRBJ2-5; D is undetermined. V was pared by 3 bases and J by 4 bases, with 9 bases between. The CDR3 is made up of 13 amino acids. The germline V gene encodes CDR1 LNHNV and CDR2 YYDKDF (reference sequence). The DNA of the CDR3 is TGTGCCACCAGCAGTCCTCTTGGAGAGACCCAGTACTTC. Protein sequence: CATSSPLGETQYF.

This chain links TRBV20-1 with TRBJ2-7; 7 nucleotides agree with TRBD2. Germline CDR1 is DFQATT and CDR2 is SNEGSKA (reference sequence). V was pared by 5 bases and J by 3 bases, with 13 bases of the junction left unmatched. The CDR3 is 15 residues long. DNA for the CDR3: TGCAGTGCTTTCTCCCCGCGGGGGATAAGCTACGAGCAGTACTTC. It translates to CSAFSPRGISYEQYF.

The CDR3: CASSLPALGQPTDTQYF. The CDR3 nucleotides are TGTGCCAGCAGCTTACCGGCTTTGGGGCAACCCACAGATACGCAGTATTTT. The chain couples TRBV7-3 to TRBJ2-3; weak D call: TRBD1 (5 bases). The CDR3 has 17 amino acids. Germline V gene data show CDR1 as SGHTA and CDR2 as FQGTGA. Trimming stripped 2 bases from V and 2 bases from J, with 17 bases between.

J is TRBJ2-6 and V is TRBV12-3 or TRBV12-4; no clear D. The CDR3 runs to 11 residues. V was cut by 4 bases and J by 12 bases, with 7 bases left in between. The CDR3 bases are TGTGCCAGCAGTTCAGAGTCCGTCCTGACTTTC. Amino acid sequence: CASSSESVLTF.

This clonotype came up a few times. The chain combines TRBV5-1 with TRBJ2-1; D is possibly TRBD1 (5 bases). Gene TRBJ2-7 matches the end of the DNA better, so the J call may be wrong. Per germline, CDR1 SGHRS and CDR2 YFSETQ. CDR3 length: 15 residues. The CDR3 DNA reads as TGCGCCAGCAGCTTGGAGGGGAAAGGCTACAATGAGCAGTACTTC. Its translation: CASSLEGKGYNEQYF.

The table lists this clonotype with a count of one. The chain employs TRBV29-1 and TRBJ1-2; 10 positions agree with TRBD1. CDR1 and CDR2 (germline): SQVTM, ANQGSEA. The CDR3 extends over 13 amino acids. The J segment lost 6 bases and the V segment lost 8 bases, leaving 9 bases of the junction unmatched. CDR3 loop: CSFRDRGADGYTF. The DNA of the CDR3 is TGCAGCTTCCGGGACAGGGGCGCTGATGGCTACACCTTC. Full variable domain (remainder filled in from reference TRBV29-1 and TRBJ1-2): SAVISQKPSRDICQRGTSLTIQCQVDSQVTMMFWYRQQPGQSLTLIATANQGSEATYESGFVIDKFPISRPNLTFSTLTVSNMSPEDSSIYLCSFRDRGADGYTFGSGTRLTVV.

This clonotype was counted between two and nine times. V is TRBV6-1 and J is TRBJ2-1, with 12 bases that match TRBD1. CDR3 length: 15 amino acids. The germline V gene has CDR1 MNHNS and CDR2 SASEGT. With 7 bases clipped from V and 6 bases from J, the junction kept 7 bases outside the gene matches. CDR3 bases: TGTGCCAGCAAGCCGGGACAGGGGGCCGGCAATGAGCAGTTCTTC. This gives the protein CASKPGQGAGNEQFF.

The chain is built from TRBV20-1 and TRBJ2-5; tentatively, D is TRBD1 or TRBD2 (5 bases each). Trimming removed 1 base at V and 4 bases at J, with 19 bases between. The CDR3 has 16 residues. CDR1 and CDR2 from the germline V gene are DFQATT and SNEGSKA (reference sequence). The CDR3 coding sequence is TGCAGTGCTAGAGGTTCGGGACCCCTCCCAGGAGAGACCCAGTACTTC. Translated: CSARGSGPLPGETQYF.